A selection of T cell receptor beta chains follows, all from one sample in a study of cytomegalovirus exposure and HLA in healthy donors. Measured with immunoSEQ multiplex PCR; TCRdb has only the in-frame clones, and not every one. Here the sample spans 150,000 to 200,000 clones, roughly 84% being singletons. Sequences were obtained from PBMCs. These receptors were collected from a man in his forties or fifties in good health and CMV-seropositive. Each CDR3 is given with its conserved first and last residue. Each record gives: J gene, V gene, CDR3 protein.

TRBJ2-4	TRBV28	CASSFDSLMTAKNIQYF
TRBJ1-5	TRBV5-6	CAGSFNSGLDNQPQHF
TRBJ2-7	TRBV19	CASSMGAELELAYERRYF
TRBJ1-4	TRBV2	CASMRDRVATNEKLFF
TRBJ1-2	TRBV19	CASSIFYRDAGGYTF
TRBJ1-2	TRBV27	CASSGGQGVNYGYTF
TRBJ1-2	TRBV27	CASGGVYGYTF
TRBJ2-4	TRBV2	CASSVAGANIQYF
TRBJ1-6	TRBV19	CASSIGADSRLLHF
TRBJ1-1	TRBV6-1	CASSEQGAFF
TRBJ1-2	TRBV19	CASGEAGQTNYGYTF
TRBJ2-3	TRBV7-3	CASSLGRGLNTDTQYF
TRBJ2-2	TRBV11-2	CASSLAGGASGELFF
TRBJ1-2	TRBV7-8	CASSPGQNYGYTF
TRBJ1-4	TRBV6-6	CASSYLGGPSKEKLFF
TRBJ1-1	TRBV5-1	CASSFATSEGEAFF
TRBJ2-2	TRBV27	CASSLGLAGGATGELFF
TRBJ1-5	TRBV6-1	CATTGDRSSSQPQHF
TRBJ2-3	TRBV9	CASSVVQTDTQYF
TRBJ1-2	TRBV2	CASKGGVTRTRGYTF
TRBJ2-6	TRBV10-2	CASSESGTAYSGANVLTF
TRBJ1-3	TRBV9	CASGSRESGNTIYF
TRBJ2-5	TRBV5-1	CASSLAWRLQETQYF
TRBJ2-2	TRBV10-1	CASSWTGSLTGELFF
TRBJ1-1	TRBV19	CASRTGLEAFF
TRBJ2-5	TRBV9	CASSAELGEVETQYF
TRBJ2-1	TRBV11-2	CASSLWREEGYNEQFF
TRBJ1-1	TRBV5-1	CASSTGQGTGTEAFF
TRBJ2-3	TRBV18	CASSPQSSSSTDTQYF
TRBJ1-5	TRBV10-3	CAISSVTGEARQPQHF
TRBJ2-3	TRBV14	CASSFGQGADTQYF
TRBJ1-2	TRBV29-1	CSVDNPRTDTIYGYTF
TRBJ1-2	TRBV10-3	CAISEVENYGYTF
TRBJ2-7	TRBV19	CASKAGGDEQYF
TRBJ1-1	TRBV2	CASSHPGESNTEAFF
TRBJ1-4	TRBV7-2	CASSLTGEKLFF